The 18 T cell receptor beta chains listed next were all sequenced from one sample in a study of blood T cell repertoires in COVID-19. Clones were sequenced by immunoSEQ multiplex PCR, and TCRdb holds only the in-frame ones, with some missing. The sample carries about 200,000 clones, approximately 80% recorded once. Sequencing used peripheral blood. Source of these receptors: a human donor in a cohort sampled during active COVID-19.

V gene TRBV5-1 combines with J gene TRBJ2-7; 12 bases are shared with TRBD2. Germline V gene data show CDR1 as SGHRS and CDR2 as YFSETQ. V was pared by 3 bases and J by 1 base, with 5 bases of the junction left unmatched. The CDR3 contains 16 residues. CDR3 bases: TGCGCCAGCAGCTCTCAGACTAGCGGGAGTTCCTACGAGCAGTACTTC. Amino acid sequence: CASSSQTSGSSYEQYF. The full variable domain, rest sourced from reference TRBV5-1 and TRBJ2-7, is KAGVTQTPRYLIKTRGQQVTLSCSPISGHRSVSWYQQTPGQGLQFLFEYFSETQRNKGNFPGRFSGRQFSNSRSEMNVSTLELGDSALYLCASSSQTSGSSYEQYFGPGTRLTVT.

The gene calls are TRBV2 and TRBJ2-3, with TRBD2 as a possible D gene (6 bases). The V end was cut by 4 bases, the J end by 4 bases, with 9 bases between. This CDR3 is built from 13 residues. Germline CDR1 SNHLY, CDR2 FYNNEI. DNA for the CDR3: TGTGCCAGCAGTGGTAGGGAGGCAGATACGCAGTATTTT. Translation gives CASSGREADTQYF.

V usage is TRBV7-2 and J usage is TRBJ1-2, with TRBD1 matching 7 bases. CDR3 length: 16 amino acids. Unmatched junction bases numbered 12, after V lost 2 bases and J lost 6 bases. Germline V gene sequence: CDR1 SGHTA, CDR2 FQGNSA. The CDR3 bases are TGTGCCAGCAGCTTAACTTACCGACAGGGATACAATGGCTACACCTTC. Its translation: CASSLTYRQGYNGYTF.

The chain couples TRBV7-9 to TRBJ1-2; D unresolved. Germline assignment: CDR1 SEHNR and CDR2 FQNEAQ (reference sequence). With 0 bases removed from V and 7 bases from J, the gap between germline ends came to 15 bases. The CDR3 is 15 residues long. The CDR3 is CASSLAQTGEVGYTF. In DNA, the CDR3 is TGTGCCAGCAGCTTAGCCCAGACGGGAGAAGTTGGCTACACCTTC.

Comment on this clone: Other nucleotide sequences from this sample produce the same CDR3. The chain recombines TRBV5-1 with TRBJ2-5; no definite D call. The CDR3 is made up of 13 amino acids. Trimming pared 2 bases from V and 3 bases from J, leaving 8 bases between. Germline V gene lookup returns CDR1 SGHRS and CDR2 YFSETQ. The CDR3, as DNA: TGCGCCAGCAGCTTACCGGGTGAAGAGACCCAGTACTTC. As protein: CASSLPGEETQYF.

The chain links TRBV7-9 to TRBJ2-7; 8 bases agree with TRBD2. The trim removed 5 bases at V and 5 bases at J, leaving 8 bases unmatched. Germline assignment: CDR1 SEHNR and CDR2 FQNEAQ (reference sequence). This CDR3 region has 14 residues. This chain's CDR3 is CASSPRGGVHEQYF. Written as DNA, the CDR3 is TGTGCCAGCAGCCCACGGGGGGGTGTCCACGAGCAGTACTTC.

The rearrangement uses TRBV7-2 and TRBJ2-1; 16 positions match TRBD2. CDR1 is SGHTA, CDR2 FQGNSA, per germline. The CDR3 spans 18 residues. J gave up 3 bases and V 4 bases, and 6 bases lay outside the gene matches. Here the CDR3 DNA reads TGTGCCAGCAGCTCGGGACTAGCGGGAGGGCCCGTCTACAATGAGCAGTTCTTC. As protein: CASSSGLAGGPVYNEQFF.

This clone has a handful of counts. The chain combines TRBV7-6 with TRBJ2-7; D is perhaps TRBD2 (5 bases). The CDR3 sequence is 16 residues long. Germline values: CDR1 SGHVS, CDR2 FNYEAQ. The V end was cut by 0 bases, the J end by 4 bases, with 16 bases between. DNA of the CDR3: TGTGCCAGCAGCTTAGCGAGTCGGGGAACGGAGTACGAGCAGTACTTC. Its protein product is CASSLASRGTEYEQYF.

The chain uses TRBV7-2 and TRBJ2-7; 7 bases fit TRBD1. Germline trimming cut 5 bases from V and 3 bases from J; bases unmatched to any gene: 10. Germline values: CDR1 SGHTA, CDR2 FQGNSA. The CDR3 has 15 amino acids. The CDR3 loop is CASSPQGTAYYEQYF. CDR3 nucleotides: TGTGCCAGCAGCCCGCAGGGGACAGCGTACTACGAGCAGTACTTC.

This chain joins TRBV18 and TRBJ1-4; D is perhaps TRBD1 (6 bases). V was shortened by 4 bases and J by 4 bases, with 16 bases between the two germline ends. CDR1 is KGHSH, CDR2 LQKENI, per germline. The CDR3 runs to 16 residues. The CDR3 DNA is TGTGCCAGCTCACTCGGAACAGGGCCTAATAATGAAAAACTGTTTTTT. Translated, it gives CASSLGTGPNNEKLFF.

The CDR3 sequence is CASSDSRLDTYEQYF. The CDR3 nucleotides are TGTGCCAGCAGTGACTCGAGACTGGATACCTACGAGCAGTACTTC. The rearrangement joins TRBV25-1 to TRBJ2-7, with D unresolved. Germline lookup yields CDR1 MGHDK and CDR2 SYGVNS. V shed 3 bases and J shed 2 bases, with 14 bases lying between them. The CDR3 loop spans 15 amino acids.

The chain couples TRBV20-1 to TRBJ1-6, with D maybe TRBD1 (6 bases). Germline CDR1 DFQATT, CDR2 SNEGSKA (reference sequence). V lost 3 bases and J lost 7, with 13 bases in between. The CDR3 covers 14 residues. CDR3 loop: CSASSWTENSPLHF. The CDR3 DNA is TGCAGTGCTAGTTCCTGGACAGAAAATTCACCCCTCCACTTT.

The CDR3 spells CASSLGHIGLDTQYF. For the CDR3, the DNA is TGCGCCAGCAGCTTGGGACACATAGGATTAGATACGCAGTATTTT. This rearrangement joins TRBV5-1 to TRBJ2-3; D ambiguous. CDR3 size: 15 residues. CDR1 is SGHRS, CDR2 YFSETQ, per germline. V was trimmed by 0 bases and J by 5 bases, leaving 13 bases between them. Variable domain in full (rest from reference TRBV5-1 and TRBJ2-3): KAGVTQTPRYLIKTRGQQVTLSCSPISGHRSVSWYQQTPGQGLQFLFEYFSETQRNKGNFPGRFSGRQFSNSRSEMNVSTLELGDSALYLCASSLGHIGLDTQYFGPGTRLTVL.

The chain combines TRBV29-1 with TRBJ2-2, with D possibly matching TRBD2 (7 bases). The CDR3 totals 13 residues. Germline CDR1 is SQVTM and CDR2 is ANQGSEA. Trimming took off 6 bases at V and 6 bases at J, with 14 bases between the two ends. The CDR3 reads CSVRGANAGELFF. As DNA, the CDR3 is TGCAGCGTCCGGGGGGCTAACGCCGGGGAGCTGTTTTTT.

In its sample, this clone was seen once. This chain links TRBV18 with TRBJ2-5; 7 bases map to TRBD2. The CDR3 has 17 residues. Germline CDR1 reads KGHSH; CDR2 reads LQKENI. V shed 1 base, J shed 0 bases, and the junction held 8 bases outside the gene matches. The CDR3 protein is CASSPRTRLGNQETQYF. In DNA, the CDR3 is TGTGCCAGCTCACCACGGACTAGGCTGGGGAACCAAGAGACCCAGTACTTC.

The CDR3 sequence is CASSAYGGVGETQYF. The CDR3 DNA sequence: TGTGCCAGTAGTGCCTACGGGGGTGTGGGAGAGACCCAGTACTTC. This chain uses TRBV19 with TRBJ2-5; a weak D match, TRBD2 (6 bases). Looked up from germline, CDR1 is LNHDA and CDR2 is SQIVND (reference sequence). V dropped 5 bases and J dropped 4 bases, with 17 bases sitting between them. The CDR3 contains 15 residues.

The V call is TRBV12-3 or TRBV12-4, the J call TRBJ2-5; D possibly corresponds to TRBD1 (6 bases). The length of the CDR3 is 13 residues. Trimming shortened V by 2 bases and J by 4 bases, and 8 bases separated the two germline ends. CDR3 loop: CASSLRGGETQYF. DNA for the CDR3: TGTGCCAGCAGTTTAAGAGGGGGAGAGACCCAGTACTTC.

This sequence joins TRBV19 and TRBJ2-6, with a possible D match to TRBD1 (6 bases). Trimming pared 1 base from V and 1 base from J, leaving 11 bases between. This CDR3 has 17 amino acids. The germline V gene encodes CDR1 LNHDA and CDR2 SQIVND (reference sequence). The DNA for the CDR3 is TGTGCCAGTAGTATAGTTGTAACAGGGTCTGGGGCCAACGTCCTGACTTTC. Amino acids: CASSIVVTGSGANVLTF.